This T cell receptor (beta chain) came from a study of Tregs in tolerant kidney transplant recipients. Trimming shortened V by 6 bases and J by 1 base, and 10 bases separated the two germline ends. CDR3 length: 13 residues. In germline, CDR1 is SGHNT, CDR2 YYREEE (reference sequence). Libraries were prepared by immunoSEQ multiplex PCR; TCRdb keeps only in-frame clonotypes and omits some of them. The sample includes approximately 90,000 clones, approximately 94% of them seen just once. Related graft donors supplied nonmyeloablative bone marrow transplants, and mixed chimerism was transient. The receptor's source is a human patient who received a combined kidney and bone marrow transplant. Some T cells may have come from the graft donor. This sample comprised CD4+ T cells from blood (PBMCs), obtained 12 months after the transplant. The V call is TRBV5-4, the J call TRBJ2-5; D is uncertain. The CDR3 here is CASTRSPQETQYF. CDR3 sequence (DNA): TGTGCCAGCACTCGGAGCCCCCAAGAGACCCAGTACTTC.